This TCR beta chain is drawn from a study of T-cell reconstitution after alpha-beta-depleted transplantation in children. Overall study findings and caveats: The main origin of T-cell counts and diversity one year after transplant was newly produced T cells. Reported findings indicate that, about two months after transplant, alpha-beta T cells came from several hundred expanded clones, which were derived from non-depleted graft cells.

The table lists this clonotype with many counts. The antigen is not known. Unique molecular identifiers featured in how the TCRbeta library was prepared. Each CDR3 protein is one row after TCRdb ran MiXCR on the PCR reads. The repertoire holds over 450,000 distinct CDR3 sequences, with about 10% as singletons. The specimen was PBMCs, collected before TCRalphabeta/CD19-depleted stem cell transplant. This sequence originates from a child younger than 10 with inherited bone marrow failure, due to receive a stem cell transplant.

CDR3 amino acids: CASSLAGLNSYEQYF. The CDR3 bases are TGTGCCAGCAGCTTAGCGGGACTTAACTCCTACGAGCAGTACTTC. The rearrangement joins TRBV7-8 to TRBJ2-7, with a tentative D call TRBD2 (6 bases). V was trimmed by 0 bases and J by 0 bases, leaving 9 bases between them. This CDR3 is built from 15 residues. Germline values: CDR1 SGHVS, CDR2 FQNEAQ.